Presented here are 17 T cell receptor beta chains from one specimen sequenced in a study of neurological immune-mediated disorders. TCRdb reprocessed the 5' RACE reads with MiXCR, giving one entry per CDR3 protein. The table records tens of thousands of distinct CDR3 sequences, more than 3% of them present only once. Sequenced sample: CD4+ T cells from blood. Receptor source: a woman aged 40 to 50 with multiple sclerosis.

This clonotype was seen repeatedly, ten times or more. The genes are TRBV19 and TRBJ2-7; D not resolved. Germline lookup yields CDR1 LNHDA and CDR2 SQIVND (reference sequence). CDR3 length: 14 residues. Trimming cost V 1 base and J 3 bases, with 10 bases left between them. CDR3 bases: TGTGCCAGTAGTATAGTCGTCCTAGGCTACGAGCAGTACTTC. Its translation: CASSIVVLGYEQYF.

This clonotype has a count of ten or more. This chain uses TRBV5-1 with TRBJ1-1, with 8 bases matching TRBD1. Germline loops: CDR1 SGHRS, CDR2 YFSETQ. This CDR3 is built from 14 residues. V lost 6 bases, J lost 1 base, and 5 bases stayed unmatched. CDR3 sequence: CASKGGQGNTEAFF. DNA of the CDR3: TGCGCCAGCAAAGGCGGACAGGGGAACACTGAAGCTTTCTTT.

This clonotype was seen ten or more times. J is TRBJ2-1 and V is TRBV5-1, with 9 positions matching TRBD2. This CDR3 comprises 15 residues. Unmatched junction bases numbered 3, after V lost 0 bases and J lost 5 bases. Germline CDR1 is SGHRS and CDR2 is YFSETQ. The CDR3 nucleotides read TGCGCCAGCAGCTTGGATCTAGCGGGAAACAATGAGCAGTTCTTC. Protein: CASSLDLAGNNEQFF.

This clonotype was counted at least ten times. The chain joins TRBV5-1 to TRBJ1-2, with 8 bases identical to TRBD1. Per germline, CDR1 SGHRS and CDR2 YFSETQ. The ends lost 4 bases at V and 9 bases at J; junction bases unmatched: 8. This CDR3 is 13 amino acids long. The CDR3 bases are TGCGCCAGCAGCGCCTCAGGGGGCGAGAGCTACACCTTC. This codes for CASSASGGESYTF.

This clonotype is medium-sized (0.01 to 0.1%) in the sample. The genes are TRBV6-5 and TRBJ2-7; the match to TRBD1 covers 9 bases. With V trimmed by 5 bases and J by 4 bases, 6 bases remained unmatched. The germline V gene has CDR1 MNHEY and CDR2 SVGAGI. The CDR3 has 14 amino acids. CDR3 sequence reads: CASSPQGASYEQYF. In nucleotides, the CDR3 is TGTGCCAGCAGTCCACAGGGGGCATCTTACGAGCAGTACTTC.

This clonotype was counted once. The V and J genes are TRBV5-6 and TRBJ1-5; unclear D gene. Per the germline V gene, CDR1 is SGHDT and CDR2 is YYEEEE. Trimming stripped 5 bases from V and 2 bases from J, with 11 bases between. This CDR3 region has 14 residues. Written as DNA, the CDR3 is TGTGCCAGCAGTATGGCTCAGGGCAATCAGCCCCAGCATTTT. Amino acid sequence: CASSMAQGNQPQHF.

The table lists this clonotype with many counts. The chain couples TRBV5-1 to TRBJ2-2; 13 bases match TRBD2. From germline, CDR1 is SGHRS and CDR2 YFSETQ. The CDR3 has 16 amino acids. Trimming at V came to 3 bases and at J to 3 bases, leaving 2 bases not matched to a gene. The CDR3 coding sequence is TGCGCCAGCAGCTCCGGACTAGCGGGGGACACCGGGGAGCTGTTTTTT. Its protein product is CASSSGLAGDTGELFF. The variable domain in full, with the rest retrieved from reference TRBV5-1 and TRBJ2-2, is KAGVTQTPRYLIKTRGQQVTLSCSPISGHRSVSWYQQTPGQGLQFLFEYFSETQRNKGNFPGRFSGRQFSNSRSEMNVSTLELGDSALYLCASSSGLAGDTGELFFGEGSRLTVL.

This clonotype was counted at least ten times. The J gene is TRBJ2-5, the V gene TRBV9; possible D gene TRBD2, 5 bases. Trimming stripped 1 base from V and 4 bases from J, with 14 bases between. The CDR3 is made up of 15 amino acids. Germline V lookup: CDR1 SGDLS, CDR2 YYNGEE. CDR3 protein: CASSVLEGWAETQYF. The CDR3 coding sequence is TGTGCCAGCAGCGTACTCGAGGGCTGGGCAGAGACCCAGTACTTC.

This clonotype was detected ten times or more. The chain has TRBV5-1 and TRBJ2-2; D is perhaps TRBD1 (6 bases). Germline assignment: CDR1 SGHRS and CDR2 YFSETQ. Trimming left V 0 bases short and J 5 bases short, with 14 bases between. There are 16 residues in the CDR3. CDR3 DNA: TGCGCCAGCAGCTTGGACGGGACAACCTGGACCGGGGAGCTGTTTTTT. Its translation is CASSLDGTTWTGELFF.

This clonotype was seen repeatedly, ten times or more. V gene TRBV20-1 combines with J gene TRBJ2-2; D is tentatively TRBD1 or TRBD2 (5 bases each). Germline CDR1 is DFQATT and CDR2 is SNEGSKA (reference sequence). CDR3 length: 13 residues. Trimming shortened V by 3 bases and J by 6 bases, and 11 bases separated the two germline ends. The DNA of the CDR3 is TGCAGTGCTAGCCAGGGAGTCCCCGGGGAGCTGTTTTTT. This gives the protein CSASQGVPGELFF.

This clonotype is labeled as medium-sized. This chain uses TRBV7-9 with TRBJ1-1; D call uncertain. Trimming left V 1 base short and J 0 bases short, with 3 bases between. Germline V gene data show CDR1 as SEHNR and CDR2 as FQNEAQ (reference sequence). CDR3 length: 13 amino acids. The CDR3 sequence: CASSLDMNTEAFF. The CDR3 coding sequence is TGTGCCAGCAGCTTAGACATGAACACTGAAGCTTTCTTT.

This clonotype was counted ten times or more. V is TRBV29-1 and J is TRBJ1-1; D call uncertain. V lost 3 bases and J lost 1, with 9 bases in between. This CDR3 region has 13 residues. Germline CDR1 is SQVTM and CDR2 is ANQGSEA. This CDR3 reads CSVEKDGNTEAFF. The CDR3 DNA follows: TGCAGCGTTGAGAAGGACGGGAACACTGAAGCTTTCTTT.

This clonotype showed up many times. The genes are TRBV7-2 and TRBJ2-1; D call uncertain. CDR3 length: 14 residues. Germline loops: CDR1 SGHTA, CDR2 FQGNSA. The V gene lost 3 bases and the J gene lost 6 bases, with 12 bases spanning the gap. CDR3 nucleotides: TGTGCCAGCAGCTTCTCGGTCCAGCTCAATGAGCAGTTCTTC. Amino acid sequence: CASSFSVQLNEQFF.

To note about this clonotype: The junction departs from germline at one end; a sequencing error may be responsible. This chain links TRBV19 with TRBJ2-7; D possibly matches TRBD1 or TRBD2 (5 bases each). CDR3 length: 16 residues. CDR1 is LNHDA, CDR2 SQIVND, per germline (reference sequence). This CDR3 reads CVSSTPDRGAIYEQYF. As DNA, the CDR3 is TGTGTCAGTAGTACACCGGACCGAGGGGCGATCTACGAGCAGTACTTC.

This clonotype appeared many times. DNA of the CDR3: TGTGCCAGCAGTTCCCCCGGGGCGTCTGCAACTAATGAAAAACTGTTTTTT. Translation gives CASSSPGASATNEKLFF. The V and J genes are TRBV28 and TRBJ1-4; possibly TRBD1 for D (5 bases). The CDR3 length is 17 residues. Per germline, CDR1 MDHEN and CDR2 SYDVKM. Trimming removed 4 bases at V and 0 bases at J, with 15 bases between.

At least ten counts were recorded for this clonotype. The genes are TRBV5-1 and TRBJ2-2; D remains ambiguous. Germline V CDR1 and CDR2: SGHRS, YFSETQ. This CDR3 is 14 amino acids long. Between the trimmed V and J ends, which lost 8 bases and 0 bases, there was a span of 11 bases. The CDR3 is CASFWTANTGELFF. CDR3 in DNA: TGCGCCAGTTTTTGGACGGCGAACACCGGGGAGCTGTTTTTT. Filled out from reference TRBV5-1 and TRBJ2-2, the complete variable domain reads KAGVTQTPRYLIKTRGQQVTLSCSPISGHRSVSWYQQTPGQGLQFLFEYFSETQRNKGNFPGRFSGRQFSNSRSEMNVSTLELGDSALYLCASFWTANTGELFFGEGSRLTVL.

The chain uses TRBV4-3 and TRBJ2-1; tentatively, D is TRBD2 (6 bases). With the DNA end fitting TRBJ2-5 better, the J assignment may be wrong. CDR3 length equals 15 residues. Germline CDR1 and CDR2: LGHNA and YSLEER. This CDR3 reads CASSPQAGGGETQYF. DNA for the CDR3: TGCGCCAGCAGCCCGCAAGCGGGCGGTGGGGAGACCCAGTACTTC.